The rows below give T cell receptor beta chains drawn from one sample of a study of CD8 T cells in ankylosing spondylitis. TCRdb reprocessed the 5' RACE reads via MiXCR and lists one record per CDR3 protein. The table shows approximately 150,000 distinct CDR3 sequences, with around a third occurring only once. The sample consisted of synovial fluid, either unsorted or a sorted T cell fraction (not recorded which). The receptors were sampled from a male donor with ankylosing spondylitis. CDR3s include the opening cysteine and the closing phenylalanine or tryptophan. The D gene is left open where the match is weak. Where a row states a size, it is once, few, many or the class of an expanded clone; other rows omit it.

TRBJ1-1 many - TRBV28 TGTGCCAGCAGTTTAAAGGTCCGGGGTGAAGCTTTCTTT CASSLKVRGEAFF
TRBJ2-2 many TRBD2 TRBV24-1 TGTGCCACCGGGGGGGGGACCTCGAACACCGGGGAGCTGTTTTTT CATGGGTSNTGELFF
TRBJ2-7 - - TRBV5-1 TGCGCCAGCAGCTTGGAGGGTCCGACCTACGAGCAGTACTTC CASSLEGPTYEQYF
TRBJ2-1 - TRBD1 TRBV5-5 TGTGCCAGCAGCTTGGTGGCAGGGGGCGGGACCTACAATGAGCAGTTCTTC CASSLVAGGGTYNEQFF
TRBJ2-7 - - TRBV6-6 TGTGCCAGCAGGGCGGGACCTAAGTACGAGCAGTACTTC CASRAGPKYEQYF
TRBJ2-3 many - TRBV28 TGTGCCAGCAGTTTCCAGCGGGTCACAGATACGCAGTATTTT CASSFQRVTDTQYF
TRBJ1-5 few - TRBV5-1 TGCGCCAGCAGCTGGGGGGGACTCAATCAGCCCCAGCATTTT CASSWGGLNQPQHF
TRBJ1-1 - TRBD1 TRBV5-1 TGCGCCAGCACAGACCAGGGGGGGGCGGCTGAAGCTTTCTTT CASTDQGGAAEAFF
TRBJ2-1 - TRBD1 TRBV6-2/TRBV6-3 TGTGCCAGCAGTTACGGGGACAGGGCCTACAATGAGCAGTTCTTC CASSYGDRAYNEQFF
TRBJ2-7 few TRBD2 TRBV6-1 TGTGCCAGCAGTGAAGGATCGGGAGGGCCCAACGAGCAGTACTTC CASSEGSGGPNEQYF
TRBJ2-7 many TRBD1 TRBV29-1 TGCAGCGTTGAAGTGGTGAGACAGGGGGCGAGGGAGCAGTACTTC CSVEVVRQGAREQYF
TRBJ2-1 many - TRBV20-1 TGCAGTGCTATGGCGGAATTCGAGCAGTTCTTC CSAMAEFEQFF
TRBJ1-1 many - TRBV18 TGTGCCAGCTCGCAAAGGGAGGCCCTTGAAGCTTTCTTT CASSQREALEAFF
TRBJ1-5 - - TRBV7-2 TGTGCCAGCAGCCCCCAAGGAAACCTCGGCAATCAGCCCCAGCATTTT CASSPQGNLGNQPQHF
TRBJ2-2 - - TRBV7-9 TGTGCCAGCAGCTTAGCGGTGGCCGCGACCGGGGAGCTGTTTTTT CASSLAVAATGELFF
TRBJ2-2 few TRBD2 TRBV6-5 TGTGCCGTGGGGGGGGTTACCGGGGAGCTGTTTTTT CAVGGVTGELFF
TRBJ1-3 - - TRBV21-1 TGTGCCAGCAGCAAAGGAGGCCCCAGGGGGCCTGGAAACACCATATATTTT CASSKGGPRGPGNTIYF
TRBJ2-7 - - TRBV3-1 TGTGCCAGCAGCCACACAGGTAACTCCTACGAGCAGTACTTC CASSHTGNSYEQYF
TRBJ1-4 few - TRBV12-3/TRBV12-4 TGTGCCAGCAGTTACAGGGCTGGAGAAAAACTGTTTTTT CASSYRAGEKLFF
TRBJ1-1 many - TRBV12-3/TRBV12-4 TGTGCCAGCAGCTTAAGGGGGAACACTGAAGCTTTCTTT CASSLRGNTEAFF
TRBJ2-2 - - TRBV9 TGTGCCAGCAGCGTAGAAAAGAGCGGGTGGAACACCGGGGAGCTGTTTTTT CASSVEKSGWNTGELFF
TRBJ2-2 - TRBD2 TRBV5-1 TGCGCCAGCAGCGTGCGGGACTACCACACCGGGGAGCTGTTTTTT CASSVRDYHTGELFF
TRBJ1-1 - TRBD1 TRBV2 TGTGCCCAGGGGGGCAACACTGAAGCTTTCTTT CAQGGNTEAFF
TRBJ1-1 - - TRBV15 TGTGCCACCAGCAGAGTTCCCTCGGGAGAGGCTTTCTTT CATSRVPSGEAFF
TRBJ2-1 few TRBD2 TRBV12-3/TRBV12-4 TGTGCCAGCAGGACTAGCGGGAGCTCCTACAATGAGCAGTTCTTC CASRTSGSSYNEQFF
TRBJ1-6 many TRBD1 TRBV5-6 TGTGCCAGCAGCCGAAGGGACAGGGGAGGTTCACCCCTCCACTTT CASSRRDRGGSPLHF
TRBJ1-4 - TRBD1 TRBV29-1 TGCAGCGTGACCGGGACAGGGGGTGAAAAACTGTTTTTT CSVTGTGGEKLFF
TRBJ2-5 many - TRBV7-6 TGTGCCAGCAGTCGTCGTCGTTCGGAGACCCAGTACTTC CASSRRRSETQYF
TRBJ1-4 few TRBD1 TRBV4-1 TGCGCCAGCAGCCATGGAAGCGGGACAGGGGATGAAAAACTGTTTTTT CASSHGSGTGDEKLFF
TRBJ2-7 - TRBD1 TRBV20-1 TGCAGTGCTATCGCACAGGGGCCGGAGCAGTACTTC CSAIAQGPEQYF
TRBJ1-2 - TRBD1 TRBV20-1 TGCAGTGGGGGAGGGGGCGCAGAAGGCTACACCTTC CSGGGGAEGYTF
TRBJ1-5 once - TRBV24-1 TGTGCCACCAGTGACCGCGGGGTCCAGCCCCAGCATTTT CATSDRGVQPQHF
TRBJ1-2 many - TRBV27 TGTGCCAGCAGGCGGGGGGAACGCGGCTACACCTTC CASRRGERGYTF
TRBJ2-2 - - TRBV20-1 TGCAGTGCTAGAGATGGGCCAGCGGCGAACACCGGGGAGCTGTTTTTT CSARDGPAANTGELFF
TRBJ2-1 - - TRBV29-1 TGCAGCGTTGATTCTCGGGAGATGGTGGATGAGCAGTTCTTC CSVDSREMVDEQFF
TRBJ1-3 many - TRBV20-1 TGCAGTGCTAGACCTGGCTCTGGAAACACCATATATTTT CSARPGSGNTIYF
TRBJ2-1 few TRBD2 TRBV20-1 TGCAGTGCTAGACCCCCTGGACTAGCGGGAGCTGAGCAGTTCTTC CSARPPGLAGAEQFF
TRBJ2-7 many - TRBV12-3/TRBV12-4 TGTGCCAGCAGTCCTGCGGGATTCGGAAAACACAGAGAGCAGTACTTC CASSPAGFGKHREQYF
TRBJ1-5 - TRBD1 TRBV6-1 TGTGCCAGCAGCCTTACAGGGGAAAGCAATCAGCCCCAGCATTTT CASSLTGESNQPQHF
TRBJ2-5 - TRBD1 TRBV7-2 TGTGCCAGCAGTGGACAGGGGCTAGAGACCCAGTACTTC CASSGQGLETQYF
TRBJ2-3 - - TRBV20-1 TGCAGTGCAAAAAAAAGCCTAACTAGCACAGATACGCAGTATTTT CSAKKSLTSTDTQYF
TRBJ1-2 many - TRBV15 TGTGCCACCAGCAGAGGGGTTGGGGTCAGCTCTAACTATGGCTACACCTTC CATSRGVGVSSNYGYTF
TRBJ1-3 many TRBD1 TRBV14 TGTGCCAGCAGCCAGCTGAGGACAGGACACCCGACGGGAAACACCATATATTTT CASSQLRTGHPTGNTIYF
TRBJ2-7 - - TRBV20-1 TGCAGTGCTAGAGATTCACGGCAGGGTGGCCACGAGCAGTACTTC CSARDSRQGGHEQYF
TRBJ2-3 few - TRBV27 TGTGCCAGCAGTCCCGTCGCGCGGGGCTTCCGCACAGATACGCAGTATTTT CASSPVARGFRTDTQYF
TRBJ2-4 - - TRBV12-3/TRBV12-4 TGTGCCAGCAGTTCGGAGCAGTTTCTCTCCAAAAACATTCAGTACTTC CASSSEQFLSKNIQYF
TRBJ1-2 - - TRBV28 TGTGCCAGCAGTCTCCCCCCAAGGGGTCAGTATGGCTACACCTTC CASSLPPRGQYGYTF
TRBJ2-5 - - TRBV7-2 TGTGCCAGCAGCTTAGTAGGCACGAATGGAGAGACCCAGTACTTC CASSLVGTNGETQYF
TRBJ1-2 - - TRBV12-3/TRBV12-4 TGTGCCAGCAGTTTACCCCTTGGGGGCTACACCTTC CASSLPLGGYTF
TRBJ2-6 - - TRBV10-3 TGTGCCATCAGTGAGATCGGTGGGGCCAACGTCCTGACTTTC CAISEIGGANVLTF